Below are 15 T cell receptor beta chains sequenced from a single sample in a study of shared clonotypes between healthy human individuals. Method: immunoSEQ multiplex PCR; TCRdb's copy keeps in-frame clones and lacks some. The sample yields approximately 840,000 clones, 90% to 97% seen once. Terminally differentiated effector memory CD45RA+ cells were excluded from the naive CD8 cells, which were CD45RO-negative and positively selected for CCR7. Sequenced: naive CD8+ T cells sorted from blood. The receptors stem from a man aged 30 to 39 in good health.

The chain couples TRBV30 to TRBJ1-2; D is possibly TRBD1 (5 bases). Trimming removed 3 bases from V and 4 bases from J, with 12 bases in between. The CDR3 is 13 amino acids. From germline, CDR1 is GTSNPN and CDR2 SVGIG (reference sequence). The CDR3 here is CAWSSTGPYGYTF. The CDR3 bases are TGTGCCTGGAGCTCTACGGGGCCCTATGGCTACACCTTC.

This clone was seen only once. J is TRBJ2-1 and V is TRBV7-9, with 10 bases aligning to TRBD2. Per germline, CDR1 SEHNR and CDR2 FQNEAQ (reference sequence). The trim removed 3 bases at V and 8 bases at J, leaving 7 bases unmatched. This CDR3 spans 15 amino acids. The CDR3 DNA sequence: TGTGCCAGCAGCTTCCTAGCGGGAGTGTCTGATGAGCAGTTCTTC. It specifies CASSFLAGVSDEQFF.

This chain uses TRBV9 with TRBJ2-7; 10 bases line up with TRBD2. Germline V CDR1 and CDR2: SGDLS, YYNGEE. The CDR3 loop spans 16 amino acids. Trimming cost V 3 bases and J 4 bases; bases outside gene matches: 10. CDR3 in DNA: TGTGCCAGCAGCGCCGGGTCTAGCGGGAGTCTTTACGAGCAGTACTTC. Protein product: CASSAGSSGSLYEQYF. Drawing the rest from reference TRBV9 and TRBJ2-7, the complete variable domain is DSGVTQTPKHLITATGQRVTLRCSPRSGDLSVYWYQQSLDQGLQFLIQYYNGEERAKGNILERFSAQQFPDLHSELNLSSLELGDSALYFCASSAGSSGSLYEQYFGPGTRLTVT.

This chain's CDR3 is CASIGDTQYF. The CDR3, as DNA: TGTGCCAGCATCGGAGATACGCAGTATTTT. The chain couples TRBV6-1 to TRBJ2-3; D call uncertain. Trimming pared 7 bases from V and 5 bases from J, leaving 4 bases between. CDR1 and CDR2 from the germline V gene are MNHNS and SASEGT. CDR3 length equals 10 residues.

The chain uses TRBV27 and TRBJ2-1; 13 bases line up with TRBD2. The CDR3 totals 16 residues. After removal of 3 bases from V and 8 bases from J, the junction contained 7 bases not matched to a gene. Germline V gene data show CDR1 as MNHEY and CDR2 as SMNVEV (reference sequence). In DNA form, the CDR3 reads TGTGCCAGCAGTTTGTACGGGACTAGCGGGAACGATGAGCAGTTCTTC. It translates to CASSLYGTSGNDEQFF.

The rearrangement joins TRBV7-9 to TRBJ1-1, with 10 bases identical to TRBD1. The CDR3 has 14 residues. Trimming removed 5 bases from V and 4 bases from J; junction bases left unmatched: 4. Germline CDR1 and CDR2: SEHNR and FQNEAQ (reference sequence). The CDR3 DNA is TGTGCCAGCAGCGGACAGGGGGAGGCCACTGAAGCTTTCTTT. It is translated as CASSGQGEATEAFF.

This clone is a singleton in its sample. The rearrangement uses TRBV5-4 and TRBJ2-6; D is unresolved. CDR1 and CDR2 (germline): SGHNT, YYREEE (reference sequence). The CDR3 is 15 residues long. V lost 5 bases, J lost 0 bases, and 9 bases lay in between. CDR3 residues: CASRTVGSGANVLTF. CDR3 DNA: TGTGCCAGCAGGACCGTCGGCTCTGGGGCCAACGTCCTGACTTTC.

This clone was counted between two and nine times. The genes are TRBV30 and TRBJ1-3; TRBD1 might be the D (5 bases). V was shortened by 2 bases and J by 3 bases, with 14 bases between the two germline ends. The CDR3 has 15 residues. Germline lookup yields CDR1 GTSNPN and CDR2 SVGIG (reference sequence). The CDR3 is CAWSRDSGSGNTIYF. CDR3 bases: TGTGCCTGGAGTCGCGACAGCGGGAGTGGAAACACCATATATTTT.

The chain uses TRBV7-6 and TRBJ1-5, with a possible D match to TRBD1 (5 bases). V gave up 5 bases and J gave up 4 bases, with 15 bases separating them. This CDR3 is built from 15 residues. Germline lookup yields CDR1 SGHVS and CDR2 FNYEAQ. Here the CDR3 DNA reads TGTGCCAGCAGCCCGGACATCGGGGGGAATCAGCCCCAGCATTTT. Its protein is CASSPDIGGNQPQHF.

In the case of this clone: The sample holds other DNA sequences that translate to the same CDR3. The rearrangement uses TRBV7-9 and TRBJ1-1; maybe TRBD1 (5 bases). With 3 bases removed from V and 2 bases from J, the gap between germline ends came to 7 bases. Germline values: CDR1 SEHNR, CDR2 FQNEAQ (reference sequence). The CDR3 sequence is 13 residues long. CDR3 in DNA: TGTGCCAGCAGCTTCAGGGAAAACACTGAAGCTTTCTTT. This gives the protein CASSFRENTEAFF.

The chain links TRBV7-2 to TRBJ2-2; possible D gene TRBD2, 6 bases. V was cut by 3 bases and J by 1 base, with 12 bases left in between. Germline V CDR1 and CDR2: SGHTA, FQGNSA. The CDR3 has 16 residues. CDR3 region: CASSLYEAGNTGELFF. Here the CDR3 DNA reads TGTGCCAGCAGCTTGTATGAAGCGGGGAACACCGGGGAGCTGTTTTTT.

The chain combines TRBV18 with TRBJ2-1; TRBD2 matches 9 bases. CDR1 and CDR2 (germline): KGHSH, LQKENI. J gave up 7 bases and V 2 bases, and 9 bases lay outside the gene matches. The CDR3 totals 16 residues. The CDR3 DNA sequence: TGTGCCAGCTCACCAATAGGTAGCGGGAGCATAAATGAGCAGTTCTTC. The encoded protein is CASSPIGSGSINEQFF.

The V and J genes are TRBV9 and TRBJ2-5, with D perhaps matching TRBD2 (5 bases). Per germline, CDR1 SGDLS and CDR2 YYNGEE. The CDR3 totals 16 residues. The germline V and J ends were trimmed by 4 bases and 3 bases, with 19 bases remaining between them. Here the CDR3 reads CASSPLGGGSEETQYF. The CDR3 DNA follows: TGTGCCAGCAGCCCCCTCGGAGGTGGGTCGGAAGAGACCCAGTACTTC.

The chain is built from TRBV4-3 and TRBJ2-3; D uncertain. The CDR3 is made up of 15 amino acids. Trimming shortened V by 0 bases and J by 1 base, and 8 bases separated the two germline ends. CDR1 and CDR2 (germline): LGHNA, YSLEER. The CDR3 DNA sequence: TGCGCCAGCAGCCAAGAAGTACGGCGCACAGATACGCAGTATTTT. This gives the protein CASSQEVRRTDTQYF.

CDR3 sequence reads: CASRLAPRARGMETQYF. DNA of the CDR3: TGTGCAAGTCGCTTAGCCCCCCGTGCGAGGGGGATGGAGACCCAGTACTTC. This sequence joins TRBV12-2 and TRBJ2-5; the table calls TRBD1, which could not be checked here. TRBV12-2 is a recognized pseudogene. The CDR3 has 17 residues.